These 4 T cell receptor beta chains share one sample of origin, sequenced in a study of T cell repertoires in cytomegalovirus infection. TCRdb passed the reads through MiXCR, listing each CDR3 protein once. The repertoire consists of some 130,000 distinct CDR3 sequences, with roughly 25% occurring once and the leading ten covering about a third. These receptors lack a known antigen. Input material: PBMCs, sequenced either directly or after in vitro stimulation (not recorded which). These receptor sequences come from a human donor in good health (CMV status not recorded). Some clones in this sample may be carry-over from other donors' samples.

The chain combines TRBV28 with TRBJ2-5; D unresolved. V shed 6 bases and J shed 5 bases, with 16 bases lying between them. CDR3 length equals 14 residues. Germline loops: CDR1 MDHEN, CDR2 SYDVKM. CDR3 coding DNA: TGTGCCAGCAGCATGCCCCCACTGGGGGAGACCCAGTACTTC. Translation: CASSMPPLGETQYF.

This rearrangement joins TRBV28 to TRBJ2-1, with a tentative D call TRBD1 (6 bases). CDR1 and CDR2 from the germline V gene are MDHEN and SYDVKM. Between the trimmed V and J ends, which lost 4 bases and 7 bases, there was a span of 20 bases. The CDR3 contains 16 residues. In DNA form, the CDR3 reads TGTGCCAGCAGTTGGTCCTTAGGGGGAGTGGGTAATGAGCAGTTCTTC. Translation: CASSWSLGGVGNEQFF.

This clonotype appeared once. CDR3 DNA sequence: TGTGCCAGCAGCTCGGGCCACGAGCAGTACGTC. Its protein is CASSSGHEQYV. This chain joins TRBV5-6 and TRBJ2-7; D call uncertain. Germline CDR1 reads SGHDT; CDR2 reads YYEEEE. V lost 3 bases to trimming and J lost 5 bases, with 6 bases between them. The length of the CDR3 is 11 residues.

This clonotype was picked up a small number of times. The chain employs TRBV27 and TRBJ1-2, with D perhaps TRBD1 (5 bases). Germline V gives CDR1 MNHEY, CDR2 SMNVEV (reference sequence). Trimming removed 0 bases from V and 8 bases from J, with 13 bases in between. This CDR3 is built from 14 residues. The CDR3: CASSLSWGGRGYTF. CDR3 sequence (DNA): TGTGCCAGCAGTTTATCGTGGGGGGGACGCGGCTACACCTTC.